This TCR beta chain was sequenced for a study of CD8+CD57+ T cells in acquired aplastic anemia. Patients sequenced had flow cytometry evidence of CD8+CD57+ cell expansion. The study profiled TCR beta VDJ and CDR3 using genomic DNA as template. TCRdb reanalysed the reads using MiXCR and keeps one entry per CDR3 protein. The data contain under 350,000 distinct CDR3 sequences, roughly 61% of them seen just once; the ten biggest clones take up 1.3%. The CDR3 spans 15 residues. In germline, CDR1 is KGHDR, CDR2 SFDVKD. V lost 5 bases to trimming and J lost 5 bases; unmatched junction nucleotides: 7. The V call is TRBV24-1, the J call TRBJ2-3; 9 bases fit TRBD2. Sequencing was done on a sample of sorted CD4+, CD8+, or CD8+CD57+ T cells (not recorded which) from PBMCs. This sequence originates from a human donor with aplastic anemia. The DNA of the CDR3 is TGTGCCACCAGTGTCGCGGGGGGGCCGGTAGATACGCAGTATTTT. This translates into CATSVAGGPVDTQYF.